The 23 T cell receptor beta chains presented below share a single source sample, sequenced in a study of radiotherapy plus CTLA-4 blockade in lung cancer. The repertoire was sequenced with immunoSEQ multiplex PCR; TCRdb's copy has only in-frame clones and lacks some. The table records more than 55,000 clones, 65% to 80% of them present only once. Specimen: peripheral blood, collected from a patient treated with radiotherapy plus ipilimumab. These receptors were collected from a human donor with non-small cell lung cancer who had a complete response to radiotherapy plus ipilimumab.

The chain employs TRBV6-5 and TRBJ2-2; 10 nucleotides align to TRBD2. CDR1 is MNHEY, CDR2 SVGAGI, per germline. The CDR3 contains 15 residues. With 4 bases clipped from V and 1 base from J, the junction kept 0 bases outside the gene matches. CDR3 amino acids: CASSLAGGNTGELFF. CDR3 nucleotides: TGTGCCAGCAGTTTAGCGGGAGGGAACACCGGGGAGCTGTTTTTT.

The CDR3: CASRGGGQGGNNYGYTF. The DNA of the CDR3 is TGTGCCAGTAGGGGCGGGGGACAGGGTGGCAATAACTATGGCTACACCTTC. The rearrangement joins TRBV5-4 to TRBJ1-2, with 9 bases aligning to TRBD1. J lost 1 base, V lost 8 bases, and 15 bases had no gene match. The CDR3 is made up of 17 amino acids. Germline V gives CDR1 SGHNT, CDR2 YYREEE (reference sequence).

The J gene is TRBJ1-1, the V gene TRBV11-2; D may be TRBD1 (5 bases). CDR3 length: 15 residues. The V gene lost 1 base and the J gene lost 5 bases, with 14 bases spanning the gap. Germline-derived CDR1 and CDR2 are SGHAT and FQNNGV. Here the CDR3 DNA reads TGTGCCAGCAGCTTAGTATGGGGGGTGAGAACTGAAGCTTTCTTT. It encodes CASSLVWGVRTEAFF.

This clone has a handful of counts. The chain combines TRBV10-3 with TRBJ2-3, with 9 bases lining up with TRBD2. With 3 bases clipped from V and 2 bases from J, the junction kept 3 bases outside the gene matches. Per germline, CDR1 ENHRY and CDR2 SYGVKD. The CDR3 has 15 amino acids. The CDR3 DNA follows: TGTGCCATCAGTGATGGCGGGGGGGTCACAGATACGCAGTATTTT. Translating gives CAISDGGGVTDTQYF.

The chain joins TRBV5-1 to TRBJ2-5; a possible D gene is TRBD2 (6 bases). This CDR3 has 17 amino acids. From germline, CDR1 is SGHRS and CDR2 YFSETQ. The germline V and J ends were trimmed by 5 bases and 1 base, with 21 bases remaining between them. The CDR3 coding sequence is TGCGCCAGCAGGGAGGTCGAATGGGGACTCTTCCAAGAGACCCAGTACTTC. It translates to CASREVEWGLFQETQYF.

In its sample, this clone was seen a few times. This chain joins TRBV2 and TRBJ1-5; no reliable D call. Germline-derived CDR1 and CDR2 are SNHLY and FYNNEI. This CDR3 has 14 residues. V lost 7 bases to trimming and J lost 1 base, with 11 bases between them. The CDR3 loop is CASMGLLSNQPQHF. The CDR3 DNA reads TGTGCCAGCATGGGCTTATTGAGCAATCAGCCCCAGCATTTT.

DNA for the CDR3: TGCGCCAGCAGCAAGACAGGGGGAGGCACTGAAGCTTTCTTT. It yields the protein CASSKTGGGTEAFF. The chain has TRBV5-1 and TRBJ1-1, with TRBD1 matching 9 bases. The V gene's germline CDR1 is SGHRS and CDR2 YFSETQ. The V and J ends lost 4 bases and 4 bases, in that order; junction bases with no gene match: 5. The CDR3 is made up of 14 amino acids. The variable domain in full, with the rest retrieved from reference TRBV5-1 and TRBJ1-1, is KAGVTQTPRYLIKTRGQQVTLSCSPISGHRSVSWYQQTPGQGLQFLFEYFSETQRNKGNFPGRFSGRQFSNSRSEMNVSTLELGDSALYLCASSKTGGGTEAFFGQGTRLTVV.

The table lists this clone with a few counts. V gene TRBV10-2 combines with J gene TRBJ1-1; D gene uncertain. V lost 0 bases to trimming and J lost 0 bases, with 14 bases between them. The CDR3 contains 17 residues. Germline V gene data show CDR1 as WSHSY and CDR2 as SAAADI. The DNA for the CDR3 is TGCGCCAGCAGTGAGTCGAAAGCGCTCATCATGAACACTGAAGCTTTCTTT. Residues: CASSESKALIMNTEAFF.

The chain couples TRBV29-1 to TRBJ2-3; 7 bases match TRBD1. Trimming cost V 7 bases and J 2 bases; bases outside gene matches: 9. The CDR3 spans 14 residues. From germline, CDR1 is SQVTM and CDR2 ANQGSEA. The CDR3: CSAAGTANTDTQYF. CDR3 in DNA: TGCAGCGCTGCCGGGACAGCTAACACAGATACGCAGTATTTT.

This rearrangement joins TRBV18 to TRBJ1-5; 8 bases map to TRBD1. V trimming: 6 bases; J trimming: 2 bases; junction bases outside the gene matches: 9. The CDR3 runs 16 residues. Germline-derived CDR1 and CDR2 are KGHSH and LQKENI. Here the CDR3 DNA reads TGTGCCAGCTCCCGTACACAGGGGGGAGGCAATCAGCCCCAGCATTTT. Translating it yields CASSRTQGGGNQPQHF.

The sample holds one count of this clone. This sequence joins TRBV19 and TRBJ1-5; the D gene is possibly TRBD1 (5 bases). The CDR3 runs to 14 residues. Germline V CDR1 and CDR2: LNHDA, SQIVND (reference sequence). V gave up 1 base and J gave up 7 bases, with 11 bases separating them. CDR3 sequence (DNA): TGTGCCAGTAGTATAGGTCAGGGTGGCCAGCCCCAGCATTTT. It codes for CASSIGQGGQPQHF.

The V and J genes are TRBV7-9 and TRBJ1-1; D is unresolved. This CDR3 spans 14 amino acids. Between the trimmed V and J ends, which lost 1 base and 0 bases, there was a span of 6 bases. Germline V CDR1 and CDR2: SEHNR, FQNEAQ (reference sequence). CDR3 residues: CASSLGLMNTEAFF. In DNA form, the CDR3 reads TGTGCCAGCAGCTTAGGACTTATGAACACTGAAGCTTTCTTT. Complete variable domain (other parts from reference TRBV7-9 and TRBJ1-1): DTGVSQNPRHKITKRGQNVTFRCDPISEHNRLYWYRQTLGQGPEFLTYFQNEAQLEKSRLLSDRFSAERPKGSFSTLEIQRTEQGDSAMYLCASSLGLMNTEAFFGQGTRLTVV.

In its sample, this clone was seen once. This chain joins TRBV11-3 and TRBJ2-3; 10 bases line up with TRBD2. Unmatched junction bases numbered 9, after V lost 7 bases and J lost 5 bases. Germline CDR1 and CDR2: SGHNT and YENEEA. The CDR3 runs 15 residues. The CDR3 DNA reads TGTGCCAGCACCTACCGACTAGCGGGTAAAGATACGCAGTATTTT. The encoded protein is CASTYRLAGKDTQYF.

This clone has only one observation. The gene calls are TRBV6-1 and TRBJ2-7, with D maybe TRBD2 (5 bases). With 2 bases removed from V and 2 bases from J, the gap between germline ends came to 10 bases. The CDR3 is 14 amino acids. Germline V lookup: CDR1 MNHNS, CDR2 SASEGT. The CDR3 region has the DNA TGTGCCAGCAGTGAAAGGAGAGCGGCCTACGAGCAGTACGTC. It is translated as CASSERRAAYEQYV.

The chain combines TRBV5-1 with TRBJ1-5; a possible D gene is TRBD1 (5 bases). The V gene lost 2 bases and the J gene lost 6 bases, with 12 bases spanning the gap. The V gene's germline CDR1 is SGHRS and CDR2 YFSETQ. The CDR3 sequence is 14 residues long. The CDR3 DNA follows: TGCGCCAGCAGCTTAGGGACTTTGATTCAGCCCCAGCATTTT. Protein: CASSLGTLIQPQHF.

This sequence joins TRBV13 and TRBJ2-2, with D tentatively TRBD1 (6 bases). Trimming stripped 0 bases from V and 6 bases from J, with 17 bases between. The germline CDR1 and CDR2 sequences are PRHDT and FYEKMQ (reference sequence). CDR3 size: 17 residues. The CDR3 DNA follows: TGTGCCAGCAGCTTAGGATGGACATCAGGGGCGGCCGGGGAGCTGTTTTTT. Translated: CASSLGWTSGAAGELFF.

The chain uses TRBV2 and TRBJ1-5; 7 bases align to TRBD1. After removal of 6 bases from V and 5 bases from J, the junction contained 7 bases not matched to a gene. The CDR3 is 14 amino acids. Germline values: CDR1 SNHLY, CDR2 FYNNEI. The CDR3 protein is CASRGRGQYQPQHF. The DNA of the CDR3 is TGTGCCAGCAGGGGTAGGGGACAGTATCAGCCCCAGCATTTT.

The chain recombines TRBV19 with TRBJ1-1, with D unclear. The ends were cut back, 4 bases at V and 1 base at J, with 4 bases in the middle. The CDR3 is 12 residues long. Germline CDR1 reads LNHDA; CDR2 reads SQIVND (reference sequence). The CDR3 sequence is CASSRPNTEAFF. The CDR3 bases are TGTGCCAGTAGTAGGCCGAACACTGAAGCTTTCTTT.

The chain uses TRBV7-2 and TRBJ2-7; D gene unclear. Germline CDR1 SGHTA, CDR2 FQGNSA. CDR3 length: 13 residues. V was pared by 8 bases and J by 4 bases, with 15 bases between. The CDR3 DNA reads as TGTGCCAGCCCGCCGGCAGCTAGTTACGAGCAGTACGTC. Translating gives CASPPAASYEQYV.

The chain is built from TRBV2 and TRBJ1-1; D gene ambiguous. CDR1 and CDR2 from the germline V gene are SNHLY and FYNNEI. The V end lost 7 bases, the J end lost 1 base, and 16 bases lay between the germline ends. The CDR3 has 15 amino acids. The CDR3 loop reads CASTPSGRGNTEAFF. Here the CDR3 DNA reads TGTGCCAGCACCCCAAGCGGGAGAGGGAACACTGAAGCTTTCTTT.

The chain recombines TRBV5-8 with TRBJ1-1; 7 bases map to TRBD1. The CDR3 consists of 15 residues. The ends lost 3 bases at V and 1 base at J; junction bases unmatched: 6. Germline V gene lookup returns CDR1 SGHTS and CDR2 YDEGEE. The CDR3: CASSSEDRWNTEAFF. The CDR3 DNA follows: TGTGCCAGCAGCTCCGAGGACAGGTGGAACACTGAAGCTTTCTTT.

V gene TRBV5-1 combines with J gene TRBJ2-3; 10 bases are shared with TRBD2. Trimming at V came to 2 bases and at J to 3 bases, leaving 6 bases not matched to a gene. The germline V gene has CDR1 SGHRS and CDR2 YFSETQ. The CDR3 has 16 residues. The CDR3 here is CASSFWLAGVTDTQYF. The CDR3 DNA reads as TGCGCCAGCAGCTTCTGGCTAGCGGGAGTAACAGATACGCAGTATTTT.

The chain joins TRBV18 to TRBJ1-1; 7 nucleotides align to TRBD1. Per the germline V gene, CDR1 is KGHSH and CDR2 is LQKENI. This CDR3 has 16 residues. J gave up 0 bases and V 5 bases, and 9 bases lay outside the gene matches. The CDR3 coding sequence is TGTGCCAGCTCAGCAGAGGGGGCGCCCCTGAACACTGAAGCTTTCTTT. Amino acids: CASSAEGAPLNTEAFF.